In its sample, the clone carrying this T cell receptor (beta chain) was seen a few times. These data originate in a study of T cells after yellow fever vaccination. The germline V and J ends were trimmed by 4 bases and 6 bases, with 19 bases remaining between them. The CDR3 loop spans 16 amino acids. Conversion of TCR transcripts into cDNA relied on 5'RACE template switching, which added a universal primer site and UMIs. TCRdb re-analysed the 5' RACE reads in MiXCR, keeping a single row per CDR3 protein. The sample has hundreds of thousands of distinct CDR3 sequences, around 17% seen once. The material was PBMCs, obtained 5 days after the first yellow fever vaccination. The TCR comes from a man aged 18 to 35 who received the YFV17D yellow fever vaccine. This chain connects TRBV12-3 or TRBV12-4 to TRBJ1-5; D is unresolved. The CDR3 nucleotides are TGTGCCAGCAGTTCCCCACCCGGGCGCCGGCGTCAGCCCCAGCATTTT. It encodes CASSSPPGRRRQPQHF.